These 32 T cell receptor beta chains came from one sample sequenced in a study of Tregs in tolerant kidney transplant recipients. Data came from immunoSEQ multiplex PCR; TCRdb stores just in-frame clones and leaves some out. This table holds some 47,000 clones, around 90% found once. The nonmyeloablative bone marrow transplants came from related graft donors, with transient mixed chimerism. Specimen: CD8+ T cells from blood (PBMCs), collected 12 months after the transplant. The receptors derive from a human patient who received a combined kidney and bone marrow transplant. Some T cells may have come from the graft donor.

CDR3: CASRVLSYNEQFF. The DNA for the CDR3 is TGTGCCAGCAGGGTCCTATCCTACAATGAGCAGTTCTTC. This rearrangement joins TRBV27 to TRBJ2-1; the D is unclear. The CDR3 spans 13 residues. Deletions cut 6 bases from V and 1 base from J, with 7 bases between. Germline V gene lookup returns CDR1 MNHEY and CDR2 SMNVEV (reference sequence).

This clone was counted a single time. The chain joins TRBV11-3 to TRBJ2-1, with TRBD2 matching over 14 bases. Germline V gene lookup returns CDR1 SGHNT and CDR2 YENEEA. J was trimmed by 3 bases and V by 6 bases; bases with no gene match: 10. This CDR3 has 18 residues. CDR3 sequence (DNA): TGTGCCAGCAGTTTCCAGGGGACTAGCGGGAGTTTCTACAATGAGCAGTTCTTC. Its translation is CASSFQGTSGSFYNEQFF. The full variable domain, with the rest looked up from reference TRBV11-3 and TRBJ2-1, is EAGVVQSPRYKIIEKKQPVAFWCNPISGHNTLYWYLQNLGQGPELLIRYENEEAVDDSQLPKDRFSAERLKGVDSTLKIQPAELGDSAVYLCASSFQGTSGSFYNEQFFGPGTRLTVL.

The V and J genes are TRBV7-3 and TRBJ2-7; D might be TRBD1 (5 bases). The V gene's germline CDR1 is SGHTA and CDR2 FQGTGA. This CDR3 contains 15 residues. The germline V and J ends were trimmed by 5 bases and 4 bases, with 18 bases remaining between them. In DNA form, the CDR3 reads TGTGCCAGCAGCCCCGGCGTGTCAGGGTTTTACGAGCAGTACTTC. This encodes CASSPGVSGFYEQYF.

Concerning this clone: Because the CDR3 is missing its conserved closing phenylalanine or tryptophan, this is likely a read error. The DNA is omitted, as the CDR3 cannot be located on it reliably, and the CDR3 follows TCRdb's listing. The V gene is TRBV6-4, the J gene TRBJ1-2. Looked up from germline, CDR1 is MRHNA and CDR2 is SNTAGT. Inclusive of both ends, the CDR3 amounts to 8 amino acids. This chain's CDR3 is CASSKIVR.

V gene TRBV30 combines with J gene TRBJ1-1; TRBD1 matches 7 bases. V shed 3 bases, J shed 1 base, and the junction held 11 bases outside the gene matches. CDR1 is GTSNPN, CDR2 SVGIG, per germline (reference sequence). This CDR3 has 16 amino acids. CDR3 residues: CAWSQPQGVRNTEAFF. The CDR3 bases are TGTGCCTGGAGCCAACCTCAGGGGGTCAGGAACACTGAAGCTTTCTTT.

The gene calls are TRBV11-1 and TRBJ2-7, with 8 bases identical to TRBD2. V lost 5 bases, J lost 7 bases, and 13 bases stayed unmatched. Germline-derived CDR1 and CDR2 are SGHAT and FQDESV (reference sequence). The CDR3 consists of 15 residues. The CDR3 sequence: CASSLPGLGIWEQYF. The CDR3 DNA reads TGTGCCAGCAGCCTCCCGGGACTAGGAATATGGGAGCAGTACTTC.

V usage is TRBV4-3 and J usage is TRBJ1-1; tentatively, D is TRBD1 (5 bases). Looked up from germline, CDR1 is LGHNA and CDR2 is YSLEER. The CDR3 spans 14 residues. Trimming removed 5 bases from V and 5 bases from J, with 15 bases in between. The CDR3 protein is CASSKTVGVTEAFF. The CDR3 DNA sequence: TGCGCCAGCAGCAAAACTGTAGGGGTTACTGAAGCTTTCTTT.

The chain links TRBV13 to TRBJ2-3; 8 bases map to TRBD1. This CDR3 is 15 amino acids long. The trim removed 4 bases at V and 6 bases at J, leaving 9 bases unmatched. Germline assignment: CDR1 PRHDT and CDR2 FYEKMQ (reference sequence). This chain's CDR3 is CASSSTGGSHDTQYF. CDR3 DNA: TGTGCCAGCAGCTCCACAGGGGGATCTCACGATACGCAGTATTTT.

CDR3 amino acids: CAGMRLGTENTEAFF. CDR3 in DNA: TGTGCCGGCATGCGCCTCGGGACAGAGAACACTGAAGCTTTCTTT. The V and J genes are TRBV7-9 and TRBJ1-1; 7 bases fit TRBD1. CDR3 length equals 15 residues. V shed 11 bases and J 1 base; nucleotides not matched to a gene: 13. Germline V gene lookup returns CDR1 SEHNR and CDR2 FQNEAQ (reference sequence).

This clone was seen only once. The CDR3 is CASSVGQGLGEQYF. CDR3 nucleotides: TGTGCCAGCAGCGTAGGACAGGGGTTGGGAGAGCAGTACTTC. V usage is TRBV9 and J usage is TRBJ2-7, with TRBD1 matching over 8 bases. The junction had 6 bases not matched to a gene; V was cut back by 0 bases and J by 7 bases. Germline values: CDR1 SGDLS, CDR2 YYNGEE. The length of the CDR3 is 14 residues.

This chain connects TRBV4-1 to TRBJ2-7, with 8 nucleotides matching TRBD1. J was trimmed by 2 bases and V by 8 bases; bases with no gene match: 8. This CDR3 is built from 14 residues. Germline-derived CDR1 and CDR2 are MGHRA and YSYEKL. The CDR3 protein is CASGLDRGPYEQYF. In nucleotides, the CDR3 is TGCGCCAGCGGATTAGACAGGGGACCCTACGAGCAGTACTTC.

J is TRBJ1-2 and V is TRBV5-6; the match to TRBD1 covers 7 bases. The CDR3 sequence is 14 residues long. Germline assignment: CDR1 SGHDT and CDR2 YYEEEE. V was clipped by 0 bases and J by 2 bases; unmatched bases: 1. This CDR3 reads CASSLGDSNYGYTF. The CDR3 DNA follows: TGTGCCAGCAGCTTGGGGGACAGCAACTATGGCTACACCTTC.

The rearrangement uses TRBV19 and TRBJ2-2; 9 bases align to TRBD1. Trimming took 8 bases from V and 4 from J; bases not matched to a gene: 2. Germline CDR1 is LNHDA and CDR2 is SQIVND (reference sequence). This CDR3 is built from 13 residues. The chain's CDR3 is CASSDRGTGELFF. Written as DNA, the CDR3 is TGTGCCAGTTCGGACAGGGGCACCGGGGAGCTGTTTTTT. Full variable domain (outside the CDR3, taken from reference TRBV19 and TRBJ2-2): DGGITQSPKYLFRKEGQNVTLSCEQNLNHDAMYWYRQDPGQGLRLIYYSQIVNDFQKGDIAEGYSVSREKKESFPLTVTSAQKNPTAFYLCASSDRGTGELFFGEGSRLTVL.

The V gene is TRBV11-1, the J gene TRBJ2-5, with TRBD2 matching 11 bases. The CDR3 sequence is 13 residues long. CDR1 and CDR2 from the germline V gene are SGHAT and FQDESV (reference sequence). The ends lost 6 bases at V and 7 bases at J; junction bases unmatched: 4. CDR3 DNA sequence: TGTGCCAGCAGGGGACTAGCGGATGTGACCCAGTACTTC. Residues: CASRGLADVTQYF.

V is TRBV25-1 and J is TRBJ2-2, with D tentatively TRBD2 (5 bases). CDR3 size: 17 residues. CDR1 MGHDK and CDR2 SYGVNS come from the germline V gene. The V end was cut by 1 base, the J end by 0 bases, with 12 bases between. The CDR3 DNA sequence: TGTGCCAGCAGTGAATGTCGAGCGGCAACGAACACCGGGGAGCTGTTTTTT. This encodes CASSECRAATNTGELFF.

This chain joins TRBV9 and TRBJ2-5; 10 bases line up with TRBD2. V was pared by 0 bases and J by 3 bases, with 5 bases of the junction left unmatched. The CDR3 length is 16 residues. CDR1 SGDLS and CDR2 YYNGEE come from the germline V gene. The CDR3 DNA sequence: TGTGCCAGCAGCGTAGCCAGCGGGGGGGTAAAAGAGACCCAGTACTTC. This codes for CASSVASGGVKETQYF.

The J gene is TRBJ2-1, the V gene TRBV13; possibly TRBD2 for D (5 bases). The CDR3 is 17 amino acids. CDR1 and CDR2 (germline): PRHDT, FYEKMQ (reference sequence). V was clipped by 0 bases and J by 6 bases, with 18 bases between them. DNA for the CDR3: TGTGCCAGCAGCTTAGGCCGGGATGTTAAGGGTATCAATGAGCAGTTCTTC. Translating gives CASSLGRDVKGINEQFF.

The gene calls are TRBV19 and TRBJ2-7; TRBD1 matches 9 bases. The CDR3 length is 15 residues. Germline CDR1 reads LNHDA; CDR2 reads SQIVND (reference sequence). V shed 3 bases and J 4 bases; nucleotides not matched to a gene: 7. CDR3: CASSIAGTGIYEQYF. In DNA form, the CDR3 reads TGTGCCAGTAGTATCGCCGGGACAGGGATTTACGAGCAGTACTTC. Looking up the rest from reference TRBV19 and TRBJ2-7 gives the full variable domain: DGGITQSPKYLFRKEGQNVTLSCEQNLNHDAMYWYRQDPGQGLRLIYYSQIVNDFQKGDIAEGYSVSREKKESFPLTVTSAQKNPTAFYLCASSIAGTGIYEQYFGPGTRLTVT.

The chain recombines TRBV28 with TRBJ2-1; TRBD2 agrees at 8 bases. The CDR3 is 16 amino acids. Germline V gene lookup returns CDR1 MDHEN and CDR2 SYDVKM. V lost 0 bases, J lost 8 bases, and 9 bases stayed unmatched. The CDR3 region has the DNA TGTGCCAGCAGTTTATGGGCAGGGGACGGGAGGGATGAGCAGTTCTTC. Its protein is CASSLWAGDGRDEQFF.

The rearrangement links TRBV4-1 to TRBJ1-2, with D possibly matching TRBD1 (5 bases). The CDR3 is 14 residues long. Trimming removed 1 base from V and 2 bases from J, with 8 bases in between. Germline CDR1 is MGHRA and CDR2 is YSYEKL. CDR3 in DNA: TGCGCCAGCAGCCAAGGGGGGGGAAACTATGGCTACACCTTC. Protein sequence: CASSQGGGNYGYTF.

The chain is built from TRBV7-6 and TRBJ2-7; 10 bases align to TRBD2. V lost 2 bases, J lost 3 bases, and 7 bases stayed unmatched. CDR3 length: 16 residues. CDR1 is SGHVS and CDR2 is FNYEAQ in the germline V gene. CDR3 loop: CASSLPRLAGYYEQYF. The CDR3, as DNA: TGTGCCAGCAGCTTACCCAGACTAGCGGGCTACTACGAGCAGTACTTC. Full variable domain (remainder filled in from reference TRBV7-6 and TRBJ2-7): GAGVSQSPRYKVTKRGQDVALRCDPISGHVSLYWYRQALGQGPEFLTYFNYEAQQDKSGLPNDRFSAERPEGSISTLTIQRTEQRDSAMYRCASSLPRLAGYYEQYFGPGTRLTVT.

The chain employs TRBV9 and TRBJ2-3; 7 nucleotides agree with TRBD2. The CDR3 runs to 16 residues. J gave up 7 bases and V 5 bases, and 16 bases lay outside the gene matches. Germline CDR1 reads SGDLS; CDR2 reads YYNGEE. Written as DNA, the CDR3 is TGTGCCAGCAGTGACGCCAGCCTGCCTAGCGGTTATACGCAGTATTTT. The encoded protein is CASSDASLPSGYTQYF. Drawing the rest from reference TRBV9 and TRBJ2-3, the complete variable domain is DSGVTQTPKHLITATGQRVTLRCSPRSGDLSVYWYQQSLDQGLQFLIQYYNGEERAKGNILERFSAQQFPDLHSELNLSSLELGDSALYFCASSDASLPSGYTQYFGPGTRLTVL.

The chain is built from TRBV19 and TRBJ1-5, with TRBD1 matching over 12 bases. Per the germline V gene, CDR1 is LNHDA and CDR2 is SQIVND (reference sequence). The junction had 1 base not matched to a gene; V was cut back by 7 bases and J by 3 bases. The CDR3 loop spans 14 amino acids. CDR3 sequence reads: CASTGQGANQPQHF. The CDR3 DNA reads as TGTGCCAGTACGGGACAGGGGGCCAATCAGCCCCAGCATTTT.

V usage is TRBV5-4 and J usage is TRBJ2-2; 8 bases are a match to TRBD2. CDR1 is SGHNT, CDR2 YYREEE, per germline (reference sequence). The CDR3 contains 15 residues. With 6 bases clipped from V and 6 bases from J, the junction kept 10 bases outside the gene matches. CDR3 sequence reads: CASNHWSGGPGELFF. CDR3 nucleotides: TGTGCCAGCAACCACTGGTCGGGGGGGCCCGGGGAGCTGTTTTTT.

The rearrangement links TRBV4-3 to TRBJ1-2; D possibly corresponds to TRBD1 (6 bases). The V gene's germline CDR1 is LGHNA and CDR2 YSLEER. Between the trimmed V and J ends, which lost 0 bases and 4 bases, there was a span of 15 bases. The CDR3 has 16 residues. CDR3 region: CASSQEEEQGPYGYTF. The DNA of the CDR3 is TGCGCCAGCAGCCAAGAAGAGGAACAGGGCCCCTATGGCTACACCTTC.

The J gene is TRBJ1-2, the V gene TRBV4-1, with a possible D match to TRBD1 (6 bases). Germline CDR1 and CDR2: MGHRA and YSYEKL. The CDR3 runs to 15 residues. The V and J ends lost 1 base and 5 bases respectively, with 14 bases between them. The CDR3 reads CASSQVFRGGYGYTF. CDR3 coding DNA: TGCGCCAGCAGCCAAGTTTTCAGGGGAGGGTATGGCTACACCTTC.

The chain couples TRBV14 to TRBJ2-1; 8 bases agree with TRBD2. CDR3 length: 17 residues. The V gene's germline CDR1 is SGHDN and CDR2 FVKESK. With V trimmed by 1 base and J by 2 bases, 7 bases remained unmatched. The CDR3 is CASSQGAPGGAYNEQFF. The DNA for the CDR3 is TGTGCCAGCAGCCAAGGTGCCCCGGGGGGGGCCTACAATGAGCAGTTCTTC.

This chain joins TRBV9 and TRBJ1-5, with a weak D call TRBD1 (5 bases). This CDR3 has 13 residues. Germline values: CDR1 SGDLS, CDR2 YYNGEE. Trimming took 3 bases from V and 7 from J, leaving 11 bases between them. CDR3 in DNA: TGTGCCAGCAGCGAAGGGGTAGGACAGCCCCAGCATTTT. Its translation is CASSEGVGQPQHF.

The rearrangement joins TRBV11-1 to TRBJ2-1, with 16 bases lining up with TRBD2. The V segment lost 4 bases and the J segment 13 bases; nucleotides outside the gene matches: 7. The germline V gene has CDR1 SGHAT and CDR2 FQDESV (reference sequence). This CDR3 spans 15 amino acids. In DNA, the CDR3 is TGTGCCAGCAGCTACGGGACTAGCGGGGGGGCGGGACAGTTCTTC. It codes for CASSYGTSGGAGQFF. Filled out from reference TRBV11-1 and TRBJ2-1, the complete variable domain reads EAEVAQSPRYKITEKSQAVAFWCDPISGHATLYWYRQILGQGPELLVQFQDESVVDDSQLPKDRFSAERLKGVDSTLKIQPAELGDSAMYLCASSYGTSGGAGQFFGPGTRLTVL.

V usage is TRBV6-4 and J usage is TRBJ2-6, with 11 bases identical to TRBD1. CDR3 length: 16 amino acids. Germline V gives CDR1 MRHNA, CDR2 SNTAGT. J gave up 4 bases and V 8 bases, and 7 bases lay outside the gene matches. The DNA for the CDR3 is TGTGCCAGCTCGGACAGGGGGCCGGGCGGGGCCAACGTCCTGACTTTC. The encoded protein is CASSDRGPGGANVLTF.

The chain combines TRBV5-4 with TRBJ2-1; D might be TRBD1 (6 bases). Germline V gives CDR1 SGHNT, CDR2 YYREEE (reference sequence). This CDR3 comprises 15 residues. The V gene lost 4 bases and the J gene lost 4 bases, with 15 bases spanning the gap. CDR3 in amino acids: CASSPSWTEYNEQFF. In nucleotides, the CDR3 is TGTGCCAGCAGCCCCTCTTGGACAGAATACAATGAGCAGTTCTTC. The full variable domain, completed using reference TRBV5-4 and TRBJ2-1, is ETGVTQSPTHLIKTRGQQVTLRCSSQSGHNTVSWYQQALGQGPQFIFQYYREEENGRGNFPPRFSGLQFPNYSSELNVNALELDDSALYLCASSPSWTEYNEQFFGPGTRLTVL.

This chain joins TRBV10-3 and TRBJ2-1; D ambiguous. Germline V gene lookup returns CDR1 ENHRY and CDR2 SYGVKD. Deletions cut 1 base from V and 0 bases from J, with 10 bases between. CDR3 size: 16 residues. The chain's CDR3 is CAISEYPRSSYNEQFF. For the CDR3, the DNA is TGTGCCATCAGTGAGTATCCCCGGAGCTCCTACAATGAGCAGTTCTTC.